A single sample gave rise to the 5 T cell receptor beta chains below, sequenced in a study of shared T cell receptors in the human thymus. TCRdb's table, derived via immunoSEQ multiplex PCR, lists solely in-frame clones and lacks some. The sample lists some 700,000 clones; around 87% were seen once. In addition, the sample was reused for a study of human thymus T cells.

The source material was thymocytes. The receptors originated from a boy under two years old with a congenital heart defect.

This sequence joins TRBV5-6 and TRBJ2-1; 8 bases agree with TRBD2. V gave up 5 bases and J gave up 4 bases; unmatched junction bases: 8. The germline CDR1 and CDR2 sequences are SGHDT and YYEEEE. This CDR3 region has 15 residues. The CDR3 protein is CASSRGGRGYNEQFF. DNA of the CDR3: TGTGCCAGCAGTCGGGGGGGCAGGGGATACAATGAGCAGTTCTTC.

The CDR3 loop is CASGGVPGQPYEQYF. The CDR3 DNA follows: TGTGCCAGCGGAGGAGTCCCGGGACAGCCCTACGAGCAGTACTTC. The chain links TRBV28 to TRBJ2-7, with 7 bases lining up with TRBD1. The germline CDR1 and CDR2 sequences are MDHEN and SYDVKM. J was trimmed by 2 bases and V by 8 bases; bases with no gene match: 12. This CDR3 region has 15 residues. Filled out from reference TRBV28 and TRBJ2-7, the complete variable domain reads DVKVTQSSRYLVKRTGEKVFLECVQDMDHENMFWYRQDPGLGLRLIYFSYDVKMKEKGDIPEGYSVSREKKERFSLILESASTNQTSMYLCASGGVPGQPYEQYFGPGTRLTVT.

The V and J genes are TRBV4-3 and TRBJ2-1; 10 bases are shared with TRBD2. V was clipped by 5 bases and J by 6 bases; unmatched bases: 10. Germline V CDR1 and CDR2: LGHNA, YSLEER. This CDR3 is built from 16 residues. The CDR3 region is CASSKLAGPNRNEQFF. In DNA, the CDR3 is TGCGCCAGCAGCAAACTAGCGGGACCCAACCGCAATGAGCAGTTCTTC.

The chain has TRBV28 and TRBJ1-3; D unresolved. The CDR3 consists of 14 residues. Germline V gives CDR1 MDHEN, CDR2 SYDVKM. The germline V and J ends were trimmed by 3 bases and 2 bases, with 8 bases remaining between them. The CDR3 reads CASSFKQTGNTIYF. CDR3 nucleotides: TGTGCCAGCAGTTTTAAACAGACTGGAAACACCATATATTTT.

The chain links TRBV30 to TRBJ2-1; 7 bases are shared with TRBD2. Germline lookup yields CDR1 GTSNPN and CDR2 SVGIG (reference sequence). The CDR3 consists of 14 residues. V shed 0 bases and J 4 bases; nucleotides not matched to a gene: 3. The DNA for the CDR3 is TGTGCCTGGAGTGTACGGGGGGTATACAATGAGCAGTTCTTC. This encodes CAWSVRGVYNEQFF. The full variable domain, completed using reference TRBV30 and TRBJ2-1, is SQTIHQWPATLVQPVGSPLSLECTVEGTSNPNLYWYRQAAGRGLQLLFYSVGIGQISSEVPQNLSASRPQDRQFILSSKKLLLSDSGFYLCAWSVRGVYNEQFFGPGTRLTVL.